Below, 20 T cell receptor beta chains from the same sample are listed, as sequenced in a study of T cell changes during pregnancy in multiple sclerosis. Sequenced by immunoSEQ multiplex PCR; TCRdb stores in-frame clones only, minus some. The data show 60,000 to 85,000 clones, 80% to 95% seen once. The starting material was peripheral blood, obtained in the first trimester of pregnancy. The receptors shown here come from a female donor with multiple sclerosis, enrolled in a pregnancy study.

This chain links TRBV7-9 with TRBJ1-6; 9 bases are a match to TRBD1. The CDR3 spans 16 residues. Germline trimming cut 4 bases from V and 9 bases from J; bases unmatched to any gene: 10. Germline-derived CDR1 and CDR2 are SEHNR and FQNEAQ (reference sequence). CDR3 sequence: CASSSTTGQGGSPLHF. The CDR3 DNA reads TGTGCCAGCAGCTCCACGACGGGACAGGGAGGTTCACCCCTCCACTTT. Full variable domain (outside the CDR3, taken from reference TRBV7-9 and TRBJ1-6): DTGVSQNPRHKITKRGQNVTFRCDPISEHNRLYWYRQTLGQGPEFLTYFQNEAQLEKSRLLSDRFSAERPKGSFSTLEIQRTEQGDSAMYLCASSSTTGQGGSPLHFGNGTRLTVT.

The rearrangement uses TRBV7-3 and TRBJ2-3; D might be TRBD2 (6 bases). V shed 4 bases and J shed 1 base, with 15 bases lying between them. From germline, CDR1 is SGHTA and CDR2 FQGTGA. The CDR3 has 16 residues. As DNA, the CDR3 is TGTGCCAGCAGCTCGGGGACTCGGGGAGGCACAGATACGCAGTATTTT. Amino acid sequence: CASSSGTRGGTDTQYF.

This clone has only a few counts. J is TRBJ2-7 and V is TRBV7-2, with a weak D call TRBD1 (5 bases). Trimming removed 8 bases from V and 2 bases from J, with 13 bases in between. The CDR3 totals 13 residues. The V gene's germline CDR1 is SGHTA and CDR2 FQGNSA. CDR3 nucleotide sequence: TGTGCCAGCGGACATTTCAAGGCCTACGAGCAGTACTTC. Translation: CASGHFKAYEQYF.

The chain combines TRBV6-5 with TRBJ1-1; 9 bases map to TRBD1. V lost 6 bases, J lost 1 base, and 3 bases stayed unmatched. The CDR3 loop spans 14 amino acids. CDR1 and CDR2 (germline): MNHEY, SVGAGI. Written as DNA, the CDR3 is TGTGCCAGCAGGGGGACAGGGACGAACACTGAAGCTTTCTTT. It codes for CASRGTGTNTEAFF.

The rearrangement joins TRBV25-1 to TRBJ2-7; 9 bases line up with TRBD1. Germline trimming cut 8 bases from V and 5 bases from J; bases unmatched to any gene: 10. Per germline, CDR1 MGHDK and CDR2 SYGVNS. The CDR3 runs to 14 residues. The CDR3 bases are TGTGCCAGCGGATCGGGGACAGGGTTCCACGAGCAGTACTTC. It translates to CASGSGTGFHEQYF.

The chain links TRBV5-1 to TRBJ1-2; no reliable D call. Germline V CDR1 and CDR2: SGHRS, YFSETQ. Deletions cut 2 bases from V and 3 bases from J, with 11 bases between. This CDR3 region has 14 residues. The CDR3 spells CASSFSGIDYGYTF. The CDR3 DNA is TGCGCCAGCAGCTTTTCCGGGATAGACTATGGCTACACCTTC. Full variable domain (outside the CDR3, taken from reference TRBV5-1 and TRBJ1-2): KAGVTQTPRYLIKTRGQQVTLSCSPISGHRSVSWYQQTPGQGLQFLFEYFSETQRNKGNFPGRFSGRQFSNSRSEMNVSTLELGDSALYLCASSFSGIDYGYTFGSGTRLTVV.

V usage is TRBV5-1 and J usage is TRBJ2-2; 9 nucleotides line up with TRBD2. Unmatched junction bases numbered 5, after V lost 4 bases and J lost 1 base. CDR3 length equals 16 residues. Germline loops: CDR1 SGHRS, CDR2 YFSETQ. CDR3 sequence reads: CASSQTSGLNTGELFF. As DNA, the CDR3 is TGCGCCAGCAGCCAGACTAGCGGCTTGAACACCGGGGAGCTGTTTTTT.

The CDR3 spells CANGMRNTQYF. In DNA, the CDR3 is TGTGCCAACGGAATGAGGAATACGCAGTATTTT. V gene TRBV6-1 combines with J gene TRBJ2-3; D ambiguous. This CDR3 is built from 11 residues. With 10 bases removed from V and 7 bases from J, the gap between germline ends came to 12 bases. The germline V gene encodes CDR1 MNHNS and CDR2 SASEGT.

The chain carries TRBV9 and TRBJ2-3, with D possibly matching TRBD2 (6 bases). This CDR3 contains 14 residues. The germline CDR1 and CDR2 sequences are SGDLS and YYNGEE. The ends were cut back, 0 bases at V and 5 bases at J, with 10 bases in the middle. The CDR3 bases are TGTGCCAGCAGCGTAGCGTGGGGAGGAGATACGCAGTATTTT. This encodes CASSVAWGGDTQYF.

V usage is TRBV4-1 and J usage is TRBJ2-1; TRBD2 matches at 11 bases. V shed 4 bases, J shed 7 bases, and the junction held 12 bases outside the gene matches. Germline assignment: CDR1 MGHRA and CDR2 YSYEKL. This CDR3 spans 17 amino acids. CDR3 in DNA: TGCGCCAGCAGCCGCCTCGTCACTAGCGGGAGCGGGAATGAGCAGTTCTTC. Translated: CASSRLVTSGSGNEQFF.

The genes are TRBV5-1 and TRBJ2-3, with D possibly being TRBD2 (6 bases). Trimming stripped 5 bases from V and 2 bases from J, with 18 bases between. Looked up from germline, CDR1 is SGHRS and CDR2 is YFSETQ. This CDR3 has 16 amino acids. The CDR3 spells CASSRRLGVITDTQYF. CDR3 bases: TGCGCCAGCAGTCGTCGACTAGGGGTCATCACAGATACGCAGTATTTT. Based on the CDR3 plus reference TRBV5-1 and TRBJ2-3, the full variable domain is KAGVTQTPRYLIKTRGQQVTLSCSPISGHRSVSWYQQTPGQGLQFLFEYFSETQRNKGNFPGRFSGRQFSNSRSEMNVSTLELGDSALYLCASSRRLGVITDTQYFGPGTRLTVL.

This chain uses TRBV27 with TRBJ2-2, with D perhaps TRBD1 (5 bases). CDR3 length: 16 residues. Germline V gene data show CDR1 as MNHEY and CDR2 as SMNVEV (reference sequence). V was trimmed by 4 bases and J by 1 base, leaving 13 bases between them. This CDR3 reads CASSSHPDRNTGELFF. In DNA form, the CDR3 reads TGTGCCAGCAGTTCCCACCCCGACAGGAACACCGGGGAGCTGTTTTTT.

The genes are TRBV7-7 and TRBJ2-7; D remains unclear. V was clipped by 8 bases and J by 6 bases, with 11 bases between them. The CDR3 spans 11 residues. From germline, CDR1 is SSHAT and CDR2 FNYEAQ (reference sequence). The CDR3 here is CASPLMSEQYF. The CDR3, as DNA: TGTGCCAGCCCCTTAATGAGCGAGCAGTACTTC.

The chain is built from TRBV2 and TRBJ2-7; 7 bases align to TRBD1. The germline CDR1 and CDR2 sequences are SNHLY and FYNNEI. This CDR3 spans 13 amino acids. After removal of 6 bases from V and 2 bases from J, the junction contained 4 bases not matched to a gene. The CDR3: CASRAGGPYEQYF. The CDR3 DNA reads as TGTGCCAGCAGGGCAGGGGGACCCTACGAGCAGTACTTC. The variable domain in full, completed from reference TRBV2 and TRBJ2-7, reads EPEVTQTPSHQVTQMGQEVILRCVPISNHLYFYWYRQILGQKVEFLVSFYNNEISEKSEIFDDQFSVERPDGSNFTLKIRSTKLEDSAMYFCASRAGGPYEQYFGPGTRLTVT.

For the CDR3, the DNA is TGTGCCAGCAGTGAGGCCGTGCACACCGGGGAGCTGTTTTTT. This codes for CASSEAVHTGELFF. This rearrangement joins TRBV2 to TRBJ2-2; D not resolved. CDR1 is SNHLY and CDR2 is FYNNEI in the germline V gene. CDR3 length: 14 amino acids. V was pared by 3 bases and J by 3 bases, with 8 bases between.

This chain links TRBV7-2 with TRBJ2-5; a weak D match, TRBD2 (5 bases). The CDR3 length is 13 residues. V lost 1 base to trimming and J lost 5 bases, with 8 bases between them. Germline V gene sequence: CDR1 SGHTA, CDR2 FQGNSA. CDR3 bases: TGTGCCAGCAGCTTAGGAGGGTTGGAGACCCAGTACTTC. Protein product: CASSLGGLETQYF.

The count of this clone is one. Here the CDR3 reads CAWRSRGADEQFF. The CDR3 bases are TGTGCCTGGAGATCCAGGGGAGCGGATGAGCAGTTCTTC. The rearrangement uses TRBV30 and TRBJ2-1, with D possibly TRBD1 on 6 matching bases. The germline V gene has CDR1 GTSNPN and CDR2 SVGIG (reference sequence). This CDR3 is 13 amino acids long. V shed 3 bases and J shed 8 bases, with 14 bases lying between them.

V usage is TRBV5-5 and J usage is TRBJ1-1; 7 bases are shared with TRBD1. J was trimmed by 3 bases and V by 3 bases; bases with no gene match: 2. The CDR3 has 13 amino acids. Germline CDR1 is SGHKS and CDR2 is YYEKEE (reference sequence). The CDR3 bases are TGTGCCAGCAGCTCCGGACAGGACACTGAAGCTTTCTTT. Translation gives CASSSGQDTEAFF.

CDR3 in DNA: TGTGCCAGCAGTTTAGCGGGAGAGTGGGATGAGCAGTTCTTC. Translating it yields CASSLAGEWDEQFF. This chain connects TRBV27 to TRBJ2-1; the match to TRBD2 covers 7 bases. The CDR3 length is 14 residues. The ends lost 2 bases at V and 8 bases at J; junction bases unmatched: 6. From germline, CDR1 is MNHEY and CDR2 SMNVEV (reference sequence).

This clone has only one observation. The chain combines TRBV28 with TRBJ1-5; the match to TRBD1 covers 7 bases. Germline-derived CDR1 and CDR2 are MDHEN and SYDVKM. After removal of 4 bases from V and 7 bases from J, the junction contained 7 bases not matched to a gene. The CDR3 length is 14 residues. The CDR3 protein is CASSSLDRRQPQHF. The CDR3 DNA is TGTGCCAGCAGTTCCTTGGACAGGAGACAGCCCCAGCATTTT. Looking up the rest from reference TRBV28 and TRBJ1-5 gives the full variable domain: DVKVTQSSRYLVKRTGEKVFLECVQDMDHENMFWYRQDPGLGLRLIYFSYDVKMKEKGDIPEGYSVSREKKERFSLILESASTNQTSMYLCASSSLDRRQPQHFGDGTRLSIL.